This TCR beta chain was retrieved from a study of T-cell reconstitution after alpha-beta-depleted transplantation in children. Using unique molecular identifiers, the investigators prepared the TCRbeta library. A single record per CDR3 protein comes from TCRdb applying MiXCR to the PCR reads. The data contain approximately 210,000 distinct CDR3 sequences, less than 15% of them singletons. CDR1 is DFQATT and CDR2 is SNEGSKA in the germline V gene (reference sequence). The junction had 16 bases not matched to a gene; V was cut back by 5 bases and J by 4 bases. The CDR3 extends over 17 amino acids. Concerning this clonotype itself: The CDR3 does not end in the conserved phenylalanine or tryptophan, so this is likely a read error.

Material: PBMCs from the stem cell graft donor, obtained from the stem cell graft. V gene TRBV20-1 combines with J gene TRBJ2-1; 8 bases match TRBD2. This TCR came from a human donor who donated a stem cell graft to a child with acute lymphoblastic leukemia. The CDR3: CSARSKLAEYPYNEQFL. The DNA of the CDR3 is TGCAGTGCTCGTAGCAAACTAGCGGAGTATCCTTACAATGAGCAGTTCTTA.